This record looks at one TCR beta chain sequence and its context. There are many counts of this clonotype. No antigen is known for it. Base qualities are not provided; no much larger clone lies one nucleotide away. This specimen belongs to a study of T-cell reconstitution after alpha-beta-depleted transplantation in children (dated by TCRdb to 2016 to 2017). Looking at the study overall: Using TCR repertoire profiling, the study followed T-cell immune reconstitution in a quantitative way in children after TCRalphabeta/CD19-depleted allogeneic hematopoietic cell transplantation. Points the paper makes about the study in general: The frequencies of hyperexpanded clones fell over the following months, and after one year, T-cell counts and TCRbeta diversity were mostly attributed to newly produced T cells. In some patients, high TCRbeta diversity at day 60 was attributed to recipient T cells and intrathymic progenitors that had survived conditioning. The apparently early alphabetaT-cell count recovery about two months after transplant was reportedly dependent on only several hundred rapidly expanded clones derived from non-depleted graft cells.

This specimen's treatment or condition label, interpreted: allogeneic hematopoietic cell transplantation with graft depleted of TCRalphabeta T cells and CD19 B cells. The children who served as transplant recipients had been given grafts of TCRalphabeta/CD19-depleted allogeneic hematopoietic cells. The CDR3 covers 14 residues, taking in both the cysteine and the phenylalanine. The DNA shown is the 42-base CDR3, in frame from base 1. The germline V gene (reference sequence) yields SEHNR for CDR1 and FQNEAQ for CDR2. Germline trimming amounts to 2 bases on V and 6 bases on J, with 5 as the count of junction bases outside the gene matches. Library preparation used PCR. Sequencing used an Illumina HiSeq 2500. TCR libraries were prepared with molecular barcoding, using unique molecular identifiers to normalize TCRbeta repertoire quantification. In-frame beta chains were kept once TCRdb had trimmed the public reads at Q25 with fastp and called clones with MiXCR. Records with the same CDR3 protein are collapsed into one entry carrying the most frequent genes and DNA. Here the sample has 670,000 or so distinct CDR3 sequences; about 12% occur a single time. The ten largest clones add up to approximately 0.8% of the sample.

In this chain, TRBV7-9 is recombined with TRBJ2-7, with 9 bases aligning to TRBD2. Sequencing was performed on PBMCs, taken before TCRalphabeta/CD19-depleted stem cell transplant. The sequence was collected from a girl aged 2-10 years with congenital amegakaryocytic thrombocytopenia, due to receive a stem cell transplant. The CDR3 loop reads CASSLSIAGVEQYF. The nucleotide sequence is TGTGCCAGCAGCTTAAGTATAGCGGGAGTCGAGCAGTACTTC.